A selection of T cell receptor beta chains follows, all from one sample in a study of OX40 agonist ivuxolimab in advanced cancers. Clones were sequenced by immunoSEQ multiplex PCR, and TCRdb holds only the in-frame ones, with some missing. The sample includes about 150,000 clones, roughly 94% seen only once; the top ten take around 0.28%. The specimen was CD4+ or CD8+ T cells sorted from blood, collected in a trial of the OX40 agonist ivuxolimab. The receptors originated from an adult with an advanced solid tumor such as melanoma, head and neck, liver or kidney cancer. Each CDR3 is given with its conserved first and last residue. Each record gives: D gene, clone size, V gene, J gene, CDR3 protein, CDR3 DNA. D genes are given only for firm matches. Size values are once, few and many counts, or a class for expanded clones, and some rows have none.

-	-	TRBV7-9	TRBJ2-4	CASSLGGIGIQYF	TGTGCCAGCAGCTTAGGAGGGATTGGCATTCAGTACTTC
-	-	TRBV19	TRBJ2-2	CASFKSNTGELFF	TGTGCCAGTTTTAAGTCAAACACCGGGGAGCTGTTTTTT
-	-	TRBV7-2	TRBJ2-3	CASSLPGPDTQYF	TGTGCCAGCAGCTTACCTGGCCCAGATACGCAGTATTTT
-	-	TRBV25-1	TRBJ1-1	CASSAPGHMNTEAFF	TGTGCCAGCAGTGCCCCGGGACATATGAACACTGAAGCTTTCTTT
TRBD1	-	TRBV2	TRBJ1-2	CASSGTGWNYGYTF	TGTGCCAGCAGCGGGACAGGGTGGAACTATGGCTACACCTTC
TRBD2	few	TRBV28	TRBJ2-1	CASAESGGNEQFF	TGTGCCAGCGCCGAGAGCGGGGGCAATGAGCAGTTCTTC
-	-	TRBV19	TRBJ1-1	CASSIVLGTEAFF	TGTGCCAGTAGTATCGTATTGGGGACTGAAGCTTTCTTT
-	-	TRBV7-2	TRBJ1-2	CASSFGLADGYTF	TGTGCCAGCAGCTTTGGGCTAGCCGATGGCTACACCTTC
-	-	TRBV28	TRBJ2-7	CASTTLAGRSSYEQYF	TGTGCCAGCACCACCCTGGCCGGCCGGAGCTCCTACGAGCAGTACTTC
TRBD2	-	TRBV6-1	TRBJ2-7	CASSLPGTSGREQYF	TGTGCCAGCAGCCTTCCCGGGACTAGCGGGCGCGAGCAGTACTTC
-	-	TRBV6-5	TRBJ1-5	CASGDGYQPQHF	TGTGCCAGCGGGGACGGGTATCAGCCCCAGCATTTT
TRBD1	-	TRBV6-5	TRBJ2-7	CASSRDRGSSYEQYF	TGTGCCAGCAGTAGGGACAGGGGGAGCTCCTACGAGCAGTACTTC
TRBD1	-	TRBV7-2	TRBJ1-5	CASSLTGAFGQPQHF	TGTGCCAGCAGCCTGACAGGGGCATTTGGTCAGCCCCAGCATTTT
TRBD1	-	TRBV9	TRBJ1-1	CASSTGTATIATEAFF	TGTGCCAGCAGCACCGGGACAGCTACAATAGCCACTGAAGCTTTCTTT
-	-	TRBV5-1	TRBJ2-5	CASSSYTSPNQETQYF	TGCGCCAGCAGCTCTTATACTAGTCCGAACCAAGAGACCCAGTACTTC
TRBD1	-	TRBV28	TRBJ1-2	CASSRGQGNYGYTF	TGTGCCAGCAGTCGGGGACAGGGAAACTATGGCTACACCTTC
-	-	TRBV19	TRBJ2-1	CASSIDLWGNEQFF	TGTGCCAGTAGTATAGATCTATGGGGGAATGAGCAGTTCTTC
TRBD1	-	TRBV7-9	TRBJ1-4	CASSSQGGQREKLFF	TGTGCCAGCAGCTCCCAGGGGGGGCAGAGGGAAAAACTGTTTTTT
TRBD1	-	TRBV10-3	TRBJ2-7	CAIRGTGGSHEQYF	TGTGCCATCAGAGGGACAGGGGGTTCGCACGAGCAGTACTTC
-	once	TRBV1	TRBJ2-7	CTSSQDRGKKYF	TGCACCAGCAGCCAGGACAGGGGAAAAAAGTACTTC
-	-	TRBV6-4	TRBJ1-2	CASSDSGGRYYGYTF	TGTGCCAGCAGTGACTCGGGGGGGCGGTACTATGGCTACACCTTC
-	-	TRBV6-5	TRBJ1-5	CASRGQNNQPQHF	TGTGCCAGCAGGGGTCAGAACAATCAGCCCCAGCATTTT
TRBD2	-	TRBV9	TRBJ2-1	CASSARLAGYNEQFF	TGTGCCAGCAGCGCCAGACTAGCGGGGTACAATGAGCAGTTCTTC
TRBD1	-	TRBV2	TRBJ1-2	CASRTGGFHGYTF	TGTGCCAGCCGGACAGGGGGCTTTCATGGCTACACCTTC
-	-	TRBV9	TRBJ2-1	CASSVGTAYNEQFF	TGTGCCAGCAGCGTAGGGACAGCCTACAATGAGCAGTTCTTC
TRBD1	-	TRBV28	TRBJ2-7	CASSPGSQGFKYEQYF	TGTGCCAGCAGTCCAGGATCACAGGGGTTTAAGTACGAGCAGTACTTC
-	-	TRBV5-4	TRBJ1-2	CASSLAAAGHGYTF	TGTGCCAGCAGCTTGGCGGCAGCCGGCCATGGCTACACCTTC
-	once	TRBV7-9	TRBJ2-1	CASSLASGVYNEQFF	TGTGCCAGCAGCTTAGCCTCCGGAGTCTACAATGAGCAGTTCTTC
-	-	TRBV18	TRBJ1-1	CASSLRTVKNTEAFF	TGTGCCAGCTCACTTAGGACAGTTAAGAACACTGAAGCTTTCTTT
-	-	TRBV6-5	TRBJ1-5	CASRTVGGQPQHF	TGTGCCAGCAGGACGGTAGGGGGTCAGCCCCAGCATTTT
TRBD1	-	TRBV7-9	TRBJ2-7	CASSSDRYEQYF	TGTGCCAGCAGCTCGGACAGGTACGAGCAGTACTTC
-	-	TRBV7-3	TRBJ2-1	CASSLDPGPYNEQFF	TGTGCCAGCAGCTTAGATCCGGGCCCTTACAATGAGCAGTTCTTC
-	-	TRBV5-4	TRBJ1-1	CASRGDTKNTEAFF	TGTGCCAGCAGAGGGGACACCAAGAACACTGAAGCTTTCTTT
-	-	TRBV15	TRBJ2-5	CATSRDQETQYF	TGTGCCACCAGCAGAGATCAGGAGACCCAGTACTTC
TRBD1	-	TRBV4-1	TRBJ2-7	CASSPSGQGVRQQYF	TGCGCCAGCAGCCCTAGCGGACAGGGGGTCCGGCAGCAGTACTTC
TRBD1	-	TRBV11-2	TRBJ1-5	CASSRDRGDPQHF	TGTGCCAGCAGCCGGGACAGGGGTGATCCCCAGCATTTT
TRBD2	-	TRBV19	TRBJ2-1	CASSKSGRANYNEQFF	TGTGCCAGTAGTAAAAGCGGGAGGGCCAATTACAATGAGCAGTTCTTC
-	-	TRBV28	TRBJ2-5	CASRIGSRETQYF	TGTGCCAGCAGAATTGGTAGCCGAGAGACCCAGTACTTC
TRBD1	few	TRBV19	TRBJ2-4	CASRTGGAYIQYF	TGTGCCAGTAGGACAGGGGGCGCTTACATTCAGTACTTC
-	-	TRBV5-1	TRBJ2-7	CASSLSGPSYEQYF	TGCGCCAGCAGCTTAAGTGGGCCTAGTTACGAGCAGTACTTC
-	-	TRBV19	TRBJ2-3	CASSMGWSTDTQYF	TGTGCCAGTAGTATGGGGTGGTCCACAGATACGCAGTATTTT
TRBD1	-	TRBV4-1	TRBJ2-5	CASSQGPQGARETQYF	TGCGCCAGCAGCCAGGGTCCCCAGGGGGCGCGTGAGACCCAGTACTTC
TRBD2	-	TRBV5-4	TRBJ2-2	CASSGTSGSSGELFF	TGTGCCAGCAGCGGGACTAGCGGGAGCTCCGGGGAGCTGTTTTTT
-	-	TRBV6-4	TRBJ1-1	CASSAQGNTEAFF	TGTGCCAGCAGTGCGCAGGGGAACACTGAAGCTTTCTTT
-	-	TRBV9	TRBJ1-2	CASTLRGAYGYTF	TGTGCCAGCACCTTAAGGGGAGCCTATGGCTACACCTTC
-	-	TRBV7-2	TRBJ2-1	CASSLSGSSYNEQFF	TGTGCCAGCAGCTTATCCGGGAGCTCCTACAATGAGCAGTTCTTC
-	-	TRBV5-8	TRBJ1-2	CASSLDRNGYTF	TGTGCCAGCAGCTTGGACAGAAATGGCTACACCTTC
-	-	TRBV19	TRBJ2-7	CASSLREAELYEQYF	TGTGCCAGTAGTCTCAGGGAAGCCGAACTCTACGAGCAGTACTTC
TRBD1	-	TRBV5-1	TRBJ1-2	CASSRGQGVFDYGYTF	TGCGCCAGCAGCAGGGGACAGGGGGTTTTCGACTATGGCTACACCTTC
-	-	TRBV7-2	TRBJ2-1	CASSLVSVGSNEQFF	TGTGCCAGCAGCTTAGTGTCAGTCGGCAGCAATGAGCAGTTCTTC
TRBD1	-	TRBV7-9	TRBJ1-1	CASSPGWDRGEAFF	TGTGCCAGCAGCCCCGGCTGGGACAGGGGTGAAGCTTTCTTT
-	-	TRBV7-2	TRBJ2-7	CASSRSLENYEQYF	TGTGCCAGCAGCCGATCCCTAGAAAACTACGAGCAGTACTTC